These 3 T cell receptor beta chains were sequenced from one sample in a study of shared clonotypes between healthy human individuals. Naive CD8 populations comprised CD45RO-negative cells positively selected for CCR7, excluding terminally differentiated effector memory CD45RA+ cells. Clones were read by immunoSEQ multiplex PCR, and TCRdb kept only the in-frame ones, dropping some. The data hold 2 million or so clones, with approximately 94% observed a single time. Sample: naive CD8+ T cells sorted from blood. These receptors were taken from a man younger than 35 in good health.

This clone was seen once. V usage is TRBV10-1 and J usage is TRBJ1-1; TRBD1 might be the D (6 bases). The ends were cut back, 1 base at V and 10 bases at J, with 10 bases in the middle. There are 12 residues in the CDR3. Germline-derived CDR1 and CDR2 are WNHNN and SYGVQD (reference sequence). As DNA, the CDR3 is TGCGCCAGCAGTGAGTATGGAGGGGGAGCTTTCTTT. Translated: CASSEYGGGAFF.

In this sample, this clone turned up a few times. The rearrangement joins TRBV27 to TRBJ2-7; 10 bases fit TRBD2. The CDR3 is 14 residues long. V was pared by 8 bases and J by 5 bases, with 9 bases of the junction left unmatched. In germline, CDR1 is MNHEY, CDR2 SMNVEV (reference sequence). In DNA, the CDR3 is TGTGCCAGCGGCTGGACTAGCGGATCCCACGAGCAGTACTTC. It specifies CASGWTSGSHEQYF.

The rearrangement joins TRBV29-1 to TRBJ2-4, with no clear D. CDR3 size: 14 residues. Germline V CDR1 and CDR2: SQVTM, ANQGSEA. Trimming removed 3 bases from V and 0 bases from J, with 9 bases in between. The CDR3, as DNA: TGCAGCGTTGAGCTGTTACTAGCCAAAAACATTCAGTACTTC. The encoded protein is CSVELLLAKNIQYF. The variable domain in full, completed from reference TRBV29-1 and TRBJ2-4, reads SAVISQKPSRDICQRGTSLTIQCQVDSQVTMMFWYRQQPGQSLTLIATANQGSEATYESGFVIDKFPISRPNLTFSTLTVSNMSPEDSSIYLCSVELLLAKNIQYFGAGTRLSVL.